The rows below give T cell receptor beta chains drawn from one sample of a study of patients and donors after allogeneic stem cell transplantation. TCRdb fed the RT-PCR reads into MiXCR, producing one record per CDR3 protein. This sample yields about a million distinct CDR3 sequences, of which around 17% are seen a single time; under 6.5% belongs to the top ten. Input material: blood, either unsorted or a sorted T cell fraction (not recorded which). These TCRs come from a human donor who was either an allogeneic HSCT recipient or a stem cell or donor lymphocyte infusion donor (not recorded which). It is not recorded whose cells these are; they may come from a transplant donor. CDR3s include the opening cysteine and the closing phenylalanine or tryptophan. Fields, in order: D gene, clone size, J gene, V gene, CDR3 DNA, CDR3 protein. The D gene is left open where the match is weak. Rows may omit the clone size; those that give it use once, few, many or a size class.

D gene: -
clone size: once
J gene: TRBJ1-1
V gene: TRBV20-1
CDR3 DNA: TGCAGTGCTAGAAACGGGGTTAACACTGAAGCTTTCTTT
CDR3 protein: CSARNGVNTEAFF

D gene: TRBD2
clone size: -
J gene: TRBJ2-1
V gene: TRBV30
CDR3 DNA: TGTGCCTGGACTAGCGGGAGAGGCGGGAATGAGCAGTTCTTC
CDR3 protein: CAWTSGRGGNEQFF

D gene: -
clone size: few
J gene: TRBJ1-2
V gene: TRBV4-2
CDR3 DNA: TGTGCCAGCGGAACGGCAGACGCTAACTATGGCTACACCTTC
CDR3 protein: CASGTADANYGYTF

D gene: -
clone size: -
J gene: TRBJ2-1
V gene: TRBV4-1
CDR3 DNA: TGCGCCAGCAGCCAAGTGGAAGAGCAGTTCTTC
CDR3 protein: CASSQVEEQFF

D gene: -
clone size: few
J gene: TRBJ2-5
V gene: TRBV6-5
CDR3 DNA: TGTGCCAGCAGTTACGGGGACGGGCAAGAGACCCAGTACTTC
CDR3 protein: CASSYGDGQETQYF

D gene: TRBD1
clone size: -
J gene: TRBJ1-2
V gene: TRBV5-6
CDR3 DNA: TGTGCCAGCAGCATACCCGCCCGGGACAGGGGGGGTGGCTACACCTTC
CDR3 protein: CASSIPARDRGGGYTF

D gene: TRBD2
clone size: -
J gene: TRBJ2-7
V gene: TRBV4-3
CDR3 DNA: TGCGCCAGCAGCCACCTACTAGCGGGGGGTCCAAGCTCCTACGAGCAGTACTTC
CDR3 protein: CASSHLLAGGPSSYEQYF

D gene: TRBD1
clone size: -
J gene: TRBJ1-5
V gene: TRBV12-3/TRBV12-4
CDR3 DNA: TGTGCCAGCAGCCGACAGGGGGCAGGGGGGGAGCCCCAGCATTTT
CDR3 protein: CASSRQGAGGEPQHF

D gene: -
clone size: -
J gene: TRBJ2-7
V gene: TRBV2
CDR3 DNA: TGTGCCAGCAAGGGCAGGAACTACGAGCAGTACTTC
CDR3 protein: CASKGRNYEQYF

D gene: TRBD1
clone size: few
J gene: TRBJ2-7
V gene: TRBV4-2
CDR3 DNA: TGTGCCAGCAGCCGCAGGCTGGGGGACAGCCTCACCTACGAGCAGTACTTC
CDR3 protein: CASSRRLGDSLTYEQYF

D gene: -
clone size: -
J gene: TRBJ2-2
V gene: TRBV11-2
CDR3 DNA: -
CDR3 protein: CASSERPTGELFFF

D gene: TRBD2
clone size: -
J gene: TRBJ2-1
V gene: TRBV6-1
CDR3 DNA: TGTGCCAGCAGCAATCCCTCTAGCGGGAGGGGCAATGAGCAGTTCTTC
CDR3 protein: CASSNPSSGRGNEQFF

D gene: TRBD2
clone size: many
J gene: TRBJ2-2
V gene: TRBV5-1
CDR3 DNA: TGTGCCAGCAGCTTAGGTCTAGCGGGGACCGGGGAGCTGTTTTTT
CDR3 protein: CASSLGLAGTGELFF

D gene: TRBD2
clone size: -
J gene: TRBJ2-5
V gene: TRBV10-2
CDR3 DNA: TGCGCCAGCAGGGGACTAGCGGAACAAGAGACCCAGTACTTC
CDR3 protein: CASRGLAEQETQYF

D gene: -
clone size: -
J gene: TRBJ1-1
V gene: TRBV5-1
CDR3 DNA: TGCGCCAGCAGCTTGAGGCCGGGACACTTGAACTTCATGAACACTGAAGCTTTCTTT
CDR3 protein: CASSLRPGHLNFMNTEAFF

D gene: -
clone size: few
J gene: TRBJ2-5
V gene: TRBV4-1
CDR3 DNA: TGCGCCAGCAGCCAAGATCTTGGAGGACTCCAGTACTTC
CDR3 protein: CASSQDLGGLQYF

D gene: TRBD2
clone size: -
J gene: TRBJ2-7
V gene: TRBV4-2
CDR3 DNA: TGTGCCAGCAGCCAAGATTCCGCTAGCGGGGTATACGAGCAGTACTTC
CDR3 protein: CASSQDSASGVYEQYF

D gene: -
clone size: -
J gene: TRBJ2-7
V gene: TRBV5-1
CDR3 DNA: TGCGCCAGCAGCTCAGGGTCGGACTCCTACGAGCAGTACTTC
CDR3 protein: CASSSGSDSYEQYF

D gene: -
clone size: -
J gene: TRBJ1-1
V gene: TRBV9
CDR3 DNA: TGTGCCAGCAGCGTAAAAGTTGACAGCGAAAAAGCTTTCTTT
CDR3 protein: CASSVKVDSEKAFF

D gene: -
clone size: few
J gene: TRBJ2-5
V gene: TRBV5-1
CDR3 DNA: TGCGCCAGCAGCTTGAAGCTGGGCCTCCAAGAGACCCAGTACTTC
CDR3 protein: CASSLKLGLQETQYF

D gene: -
clone size: -
J gene: TRBJ2-7
V gene: TRBV7-3
CDR3 DNA: TGTGCCAGCAGCTTAAGGGCGGGGCCGACCTACGAGCAGTACTTC
CDR3 protein: CASSLRAGPTYEQYF

D gene: -
clone size: -
J gene: TRBJ2-7
V gene: TRBV7-9
CDR3 DNA: TGTGCCAGCAGCTTAGAACAGACACTCGAGCAGTACTTC
CDR3 protein: CASSLEQTLEQYF

D gene: -
clone size: -
J gene: TRBJ1-4
V gene: TRBV7-2
CDR3 DNA: TGTGCCAGCAGCCCGCAGACAGCTCTTAATGAAAAACTGTTTTTT
CDR3 protein: CASSPQTALNEKLFF

D gene: TRBD2
clone size: few
J gene: TRBJ2-1
V gene: TRBV6-1
CDR3 DNA: TGTGCCAGCAGTCCCCCCTCCGGGACTAGGGGTCGAAATGAGCAGTTCTTC
CDR3 protein: CASSPPSGTRGRNEQFF

D gene: TRBD1
clone size: few
J gene: TRBJ1-2
V gene: TRBV29-1
CDR3 DNA: TGCAGCGTTGGACAGGGGAACGGTGGCTACACCTTC
CDR3 protein: CSVGQGNGGYTF

D gene: -
clone size: -
J gene: TRBJ2-1
V gene: TRBV7-9
CDR3 DNA: TGTGCCAGCAGCTTAGCGGGAGACTATAACAATGAGCAGTTCTTC
CDR3 protein: CASSLAGDYNNEQFF

D gene: TRBD1
clone size: many
J gene: TRBJ2-7
V gene: TRBV27
CDR3 DNA: TGTGCCAGCAGTTTCAAAGGGGGCTCGCGCGAGCAGTACTTC
CDR3 protein: CASSFKGGSREQYF

D gene: -
clone size: -
J gene: TRBJ1-5
V gene: TRBV19
CDR3 DNA: TGTGCCAGTAGTATACCGGGGGGTCAGCCCCAGCATTTT
CDR3 protein: CASSIPGGQPQHF

D gene: -
clone size: few
J gene: TRBJ2-3
V gene: TRBV4-3
CDR3 DNA: TGCGCCAGCAGCCAAGATGCCAAATACTCACTCACAGATACGCAGTATTTT
CDR3 protein: CASSQDAKYSLTDTQYF

D gene: -
clone size: -
J gene: TRBJ2-1
V gene: TRBV7-2
CDR3 DNA: TGTGCCAGCAGCTCCACGGTAGGGGAGCAGTTCTTC
CDR3 protein: CASSSTVGEQFF

D gene: -
clone size: -
J gene: TRBJ1-1
V gene: TRBV5-6
CDR3 DNA: TGTGCCAGCAGCCGGGGGGCATTTATGAACACTGAAGCTTTCTTT
CDR3 protein: CASSRGAFMNTEAFF

D gene: TRBD1
clone size: once
J gene: TRBJ1-6
V gene: TRBV18
CDR3 DNA: TGTGCCAGCTCAGCGGGACAGGGGGAAAATTCACCCCTCCACTTT
CDR3 protein: CASSAGQGENSPLHF

D gene: TRBD1
clone size: -
J gene: TRBJ1-1
V gene: TRBV2
CDR3 DNA: TGTGCCACAAGGGACAGGGGTTTGAGCACTGAAGCTTTCTTT
CDR3 protein: CATRDRGLSTEAFF

D gene: -
clone size: -
J gene: TRBJ2-5
V gene: TRBV5-1
CDR3 DNA: TGCGCCAGCAACAACGGGACCTCGGGGGCCCAGTACTTC
CDR3 protein: CASNNGTSGAQYF

D gene: -
clone size: few
J gene: TRBJ2-7
V gene: TRBV18
CDR3 DNA: TGTGCCAGCTCACCAGCCCAGGGCCGATCTTACGAGCAGTACTTC
CDR3 protein: CASSPAQGRSYEQYF

D gene: -
clone size: few
J gene: TRBJ2-7
V gene: TRBV20-1
CDR3 DNA: TGCAGTGCTAGAGAATGGGGCGCCCCCTACGAGCAGTACTTC
CDR3 protein: CSAREWGAPYEQYF

D gene: TRBD1
clone size: -
J gene: TRBJ1-3
V gene: TRBV3-1
CDR3 DNA: TGTGCCAGCAGCCAGGGCCGGGACAGGGGTGGAAACACCATATATTTT
CDR3 protein: CASSQGRDRGGNTIYF

D gene: TRBD1
clone size: -
J gene: TRBJ2-5
V gene: TRBV6-5
CDR3 DNA: TGTGCCAGCAGTTACGAGGGACAGGTTATTGAGACCCAGTACTTC
CDR3 protein: CASSYEGQVIETQYF

D gene: TRBD2
clone size: -
J gene: TRBJ2-1
V gene: TRBV7-9
CDR3 DNA: TGTGCCAGCAGCTTATTAGCGGGAGGCGATGAGCAGTTCTTC
CDR3 protein: CASSLLAGGDEQFF

D gene: TRBD2
clone size: -
J gene: TRBJ2-1
V gene: TRBV5-1
CDR3 DNA: TGCGCCAGCGCCTTAGCGGGAGTGGGCAATGAGCAGTTCTTC
CDR3 protein: CASALAGVGNEQFF

D gene: -
clone size: -
J gene: TRBJ2-1
V gene: TRBV27
CDR3 DNA: TGTGCCAGCAGTTTATCGGGCGTCCCTAACAATGAGCAGTTCTTC
CDR3 protein: CASSLSGVPNNEQFF

D gene: TRBD2
clone size: few
J gene: TRBJ2-7
V gene: TRBV5-1
CDR3 DNA: TGCGCCAGCAGCGCCGAAACTAGCGGATACGAGCAGTACTTC
CDR3 protein: CASSAETSGYEQYF

D gene: -
clone size: -
J gene: TRBJ2-1
V gene: TRBV20-1
CDR3 DNA: TGCAGTGCTAGGGGGAAGAGACTAGCCTACAATGAGCAGTTCTTC
CDR3 protein: CSARGKRLAYNEQFF

D gene: TRBD2
clone size: -
J gene: TRBJ2-2
V gene: TRBV3-1
CDR3 DNA: TGTGCCAGCAGCCCCAGGACTAGCGGGGGGGGTTCCGGGGAGCTGTTTTTT
CDR3 protein: CASSPRTSGGGSGELFF

D gene: -
clone size: -
J gene: TRBJ1-5
V gene: TRBV12-3/TRBV12-4
CDR3 DNA: TGTGCCAGCAGTTTAAAGAGGGTGTTTAGCAATCAGCCCCAGCATTTT
CDR3 protein: CASSLKRVFSNQPQHF

D gene: -
clone size: many
J gene: TRBJ1-2
V gene: TRBV12-3/TRBV12-4
CDR3 DNA: TGTGCCAGCAGTTTAATCGTGGCAGGAAATGGCTACACCTTC
CDR3 protein: CASSLIVAGNGYTF

D gene: -
clone size: -
J gene: TRBJ1-2
V gene: TRBV29-1
CDR3 DNA: TGCAGCGTTGAAGCGGAAAGGGTGATTTCCGTTCGCTACACCTTC
CDR3 protein: CSVEAERVISVRYTF

D gene: -
clone size: few
J gene: TRBJ2-1
V gene: TRBV19
CDR3 DNA: TGTGCCAGTAGTGTGTGGCTAGCGATCCGTGGCAATGAGCAGTTCTTC
CDR3 protein: CASSVWLAIRGNEQFF